This passage covers 19 T cell receptor beta chains from one sample sequenced in a study of control samples from healthy donors and cancer patients (dated by TCRdb to about 2020). The library came from the immunoSEQ multiplex PCR assay. TCRdb provides this immuneACCESS table in a form limited to in-frame rearrangements. Some clones are lacking; in checked studies, under half of them reflect an unresolved V gene, and why the rest are absent is not known. In all, the sample holds 100,000 to 150,000 clones, and more than 75% of those were seen once. The ten top clones hold 2.9% of the sample. Sequences were obtained from blood. All receptors come from a man aged 60 to 69 in good health.

The V and J genes are TRBV6-2 or TRBV6-3 and TRBJ1-3; D is unclear. The CDR3 extends over 17 amino acids. The V gene's germline CDR1 is MNHEY and CDR2 SVGEGT. V was pared by 4 bases and J by 4 bases, with 20 bases between. The CDR3 DNA is TGTGCCAGCAGTTCCACCGACGGACGTACGGGAGGAAACACCATATATTTT. Protein product: CASSSTDGRTGGNTIYF.

The genes are TRBV18 and TRBJ1-1; D might be TRBD1 (6 bases). Germline CDR1 reads KGHSH; CDR2 reads LQKENI. V was cut by 3 bases and J by 0 bases, with 14 bases left in between. This CDR3 contains 16 residues. The CDR3 nucleotides are TGTGCCAGCTCACCTCGGACAGCTTTGATGAACACTGAAGCTTTCTTT. Protein product: CASSPRTALMNTEAFF.

V is TRBV6-5 and J is TRBJ1-1, with D possibly matching TRBD1 (6 bases). The CDR3 sequence is 14 residues long. CDR1 and CDR2 (germline): MNHEY, SVGAGI. V was pared by 2 bases and J by 4 bases, with 11 bases between. This chain's CDR3 is CASSYLQGSTEAFF. Written as DNA, the CDR3 is TGTGCCAGCAGTTACCTCCAGGGGTCCACTGAAGCTTTCTTT.

The chain uses TRBV5-1 and TRBJ2-2; D gene uncertain. Germline CDR1 reads SGHRS; CDR2 reads YFSETQ. With 2 bases removed from V and 4 bases from J, the gap between germline ends came to 12 bases. This CDR3 spans 15 amino acids. The CDR3: CASSLAQLGTGELFF. As DNA, the CDR3 is TGCGCCAGCAGCTTAGCACAGTTAGGCACCGGGGAGCTGTTTTTT. Using reference TRBV5-1 and TRBJ2-2 for the parts outside the CDR3, the full variable domain is KAGVTQTPRYLIKTRGQQVTLSCSPISGHRSVSWYQQTPGQGLQFLFEYFSETQRNKGNFPGRFSGRQFSNSRSEMNVSTLELGDSALYLCASSLAQLGTGELFFGEGSRLTVL.

A word on this clone: Other DNA variants within this sample encode the same CDR3. This rearrangement joins TRBV27 to TRBJ2-1; tentative D call: TRBD1 (6 bases). Germline lookup yields CDR1 MNHEY and CDR2 SMNVEV (reference sequence). The CDR3 has 12 amino acids. V dropped 7 bases and J dropped 4 bases, with 8 bases sitting between them. CDR3 bases: TGTGCCAGCACGACAGGTTACAATGAGCAGTTCTTC. Its translation: CASTTGYNEQFF.

The chain combines TRBV7-9 with TRBJ1-6; 7 bases agree with TRBD1. Germline V gene data show CDR1 as SEHNR and CDR2 as FQNEAQ (reference sequence). With V trimmed by 5 bases and J by 9 bases, 7 bases remained unmatched. The CDR3 contains 14 residues. This chain's CDR3 is CASSQQGVFSPLHF. Written as DNA, the CDR3 is TGTGCCAGCAGCCAGCAGGGGGTGTTTTCACCCCTCCACTTT.

The chain links TRBV6-5 to TRBJ2-3; tentative D call: TRBD2 (6 bases). CDR1 is MNHEY, CDR2 SVGAGI, per germline. CDR3 length: 15 residues. V dropped 8 bases and J dropped 1 base, with 16 bases sitting between them. CDR3 loop: CASSEVGTGTDTQYF. Written as DNA, the CDR3 is TGTGCCAGCTCCGAAGTAGGGACTGGCACAGATACGCAGTATTTT.

The gene calls are TRBV19 and TRBJ1-5, with D tentatively TRBD1 (6 bases). This CDR3 is built from 15 residues. CDR1 and CDR2 (germline): LNHDA, SQIVND (reference sequence). V shed 3 bases and J shed 6 bases, with 15 bases lying between them. The CDR3 DNA reads TGTGCCAGTAGTATTTCGGGGGGCGCGGGTCAGCCCCAGCATTTT. Encoded protein: CASSISGGAGQPQHF.

The CDR3 nucleotides are TGTGCCAGCAGTACCCCCCTAGCGGGGGCCAACAATGAGCAGTTCTTC. This gives the protein CASSTPLAGANNEQFF. This sequence joins TRBV6-2 or TRBV6-3 and TRBJ2-1; TRBD2 matches 10 bases. Losses at the gene ends were 5 bases for V and 5 bases for J; bases not matched to a gene: 9. The CDR3 sequence is 16 residues long. CDR1 MNHEY and CDR2 SVGEGT come from the germline V gene.

This clone came up a few times. The V and J genes are TRBV6-5 and TRBJ1-2, with TRBD1 matching over 8 bases. Trimming removed 5 bases from V and 2 bases from J; junction bases left unmatched: 4. CDR1 is MNHEY, CDR2 SVGAGI, per germline. CDR3 size: 14 residues. The CDR3 bases are TGTGCCAGCAGTCAGGGGGCAAACAACTATGGCTACACCTTC. Residues: CASSQGANNYGYTF.

The chain has TRBV18 and TRBJ1-1; D uncertain. This CDR3 region has 14 residues. Trimming left V 6 bases short and J 1 base short, with 12 bases between. The germline V gene has CDR1 KGHSH and CDR2 LQKENI. CDR3: CASSNYERNTEAFF. The CDR3 DNA follows: TGTGCCAGCTCTAACTACGAGAGGAACACTGAAGCTTTCTTT. Drawing the rest from reference TRBV18 and TRBJ1-1, the complete variable domain is NAGVMQNPRHLVRRRGQEARLRCSPMKGHSHVYWYRQLPEEGLKFMVYLQKENIIDESGMPKERFSAEFPKEGPSILRIQQVVRGDSAAYFCASSNYERNTEAFFGQGTRLTVV.

This clone was picked up one time. The chain couples TRBV7-3 to TRBJ1-2, with 9 bases identical to TRBD1. CDR1 is SGHTA and CDR2 is FQGTGA in the germline V gene. The CDR3 length is 15 residues. The V gene end was trimmed by 1 base and the J gene end by 2 bases; junction bases not matched to a gene: 2. CDR3 coding DNA: TGTGCCAGCAGCTTAATGGGACAGGGAAACTATGGCTACACCTTC. Its protein product is CASSLMGQGNYGYTF.

As to this clone: Other DNA sequences of this sample code for an identical CDR3. This rearrangement joins TRBV6-5 to TRBJ1-2, with 9 positions matching TRBD1. Trimming cost V 0 bases and J 4 bases; bases outside gene matches: 3. The CDR3 totals 15 residues. Germline CDR1 MNHEY, CDR2 SVGAGI. The CDR3 DNA reads TGTGCCAGCAGTTACTCGGACAGGGGCACCTATGGCTACACCTTC. Encoded protein: CASSYSDRGTYGYTF.

This sequence joins TRBV4-3 and TRBJ1-2; D not certain. Trimming left V 1 base short and J 2 bases short, with 11 bases between. The CDR3 sequence is 15 residues long. CDR1 and CDR2 (germline): LGHNA, YSLEER. The CDR3 reads CASSQAQNMNYGYTF. As DNA, the CDR3 is TGCGCCAGCAGCCAAGCACAGAATATGAACTATGGCTACACCTTC.

The rearrangement joins TRBV6-4 to TRBJ1-3; perhaps TRBD1 as D (5 bases). Trimming cost V 2 bases and J 9 bases, with 11 bases left between them. The CDR3 runs 13 residues. CDR1 and CDR2 from the germline V gene are MRHNA and SNTAGT. CDR3 in DNA: TGTGCCAGCAGTGACGAACTCGGGGGCACCATATATTTT. This encodes CASSDELGGTIYF.

About this clone itself: The same CDR3 is also encoded by other DNA sequences in this sample. J is TRBJ2-5 and V is TRBV18; D not resolved. V lost 3 bases and J lost 0, with 5 bases in between. Germline assignment: CDR1 KGHSH and CDR2 LQKENI. CDR3 length equals 13 residues. The CDR3 nucleotides are TGTGCCAGCTCACCCGGGTACCAAGAGACCCAGTACTTC. This translates into CASSPGYQETQYF.

This clone has a single count. J is TRBJ2-7 and V is TRBV23-1; TRBD2 aligns across 7 bases. TRBV23-1 is known as an ORF, though its function is uncertain. The CDR3 covers 17 residues. With V trimmed by 1 base and J by 7 bases, 16 bases remained unmatched. The chain's CDR3 is CASSQLVLSAGVGEQYF. DNA for the CDR3: TGCGCCAGCAGTCAATTGGTATTGTCGGCGGGAGTTGGGGAGCAGTACTTC.

This clone occurred a few times. The chain links TRBV6-5 to TRBJ1-4; TRBD1 might be the D (5 bases). Trimming left V 11 bases short and J 5 bases short, with 18 bases between. CDR1 is MNHEY, CDR2 SVGAGI, per germline. The CDR3 runs to 14 residues. The CDR3 protein is CASGFRGWNEKLFF. The DNA for the CDR3 is TGTGCCTCCGGCTTCCGGGGGTGGAATGAAAAACTGTTTTTT.

Points on this clone: The junction departs from germline at one end; a sequencing error may be responsible. Within the sample, other DNA sequences also encode this same CDR3. The chain employs TRBV6-6 and TRBJ1-2, with D possibly being TRBD1 (6 bases). This CDR3 spans 16 amino acids. CDR1 is MNHNY and CDR2 is SVGAGI in the germline V gene (reference sequence). This chain's CDR3 is CASSYSTRGSNYGYTF. CDR3 sequence (DNA): TGTGCCAGCAGCTACTCGACCAGGGGTTCTAACTATGGCTACACCTTC.